This T cell receptor beta chain was obtained from a study of blood T cell repertoires in COVID-19. Study as a whole: Sources were T cells, B-cell-depleted T cells, or PBMCs; the material itself was cDNA or gDNA.

The age range of participants was 18 to 89 years, with residence in about two dozen US areas. Participants were placed into cohorts based on the clinical history they reported. Germline V gives CDR1 GTSNPN, CDR2 SVGIG (reference sequence). The CDR3 totals 14 residues. Trimming removed 0 bases from V and 4 bases from J, with 9 bases in between. The data were produced by immunoSEQ multiplex PCR, yet TCRdb's version contains in-frame clones alone and is incomplete. The sample yields under 300,000 clones, under 90% seen once. This TCR came from a woman in her thirties or forties who had recovered from COVID-19. Source material: PBMCs or T cells enriched from blood (not recorded which). The V gene is TRBV30, the J gene TRBJ2-2, with a tentative D call TRBD2 (5 bases). CDR3 region: CAWSVKGGTGELFF. For the CDR3, the DNA is TGTGCCTGGAGTGTAAAAGGAGGCACCGGGGAGCTGTTTTTT.